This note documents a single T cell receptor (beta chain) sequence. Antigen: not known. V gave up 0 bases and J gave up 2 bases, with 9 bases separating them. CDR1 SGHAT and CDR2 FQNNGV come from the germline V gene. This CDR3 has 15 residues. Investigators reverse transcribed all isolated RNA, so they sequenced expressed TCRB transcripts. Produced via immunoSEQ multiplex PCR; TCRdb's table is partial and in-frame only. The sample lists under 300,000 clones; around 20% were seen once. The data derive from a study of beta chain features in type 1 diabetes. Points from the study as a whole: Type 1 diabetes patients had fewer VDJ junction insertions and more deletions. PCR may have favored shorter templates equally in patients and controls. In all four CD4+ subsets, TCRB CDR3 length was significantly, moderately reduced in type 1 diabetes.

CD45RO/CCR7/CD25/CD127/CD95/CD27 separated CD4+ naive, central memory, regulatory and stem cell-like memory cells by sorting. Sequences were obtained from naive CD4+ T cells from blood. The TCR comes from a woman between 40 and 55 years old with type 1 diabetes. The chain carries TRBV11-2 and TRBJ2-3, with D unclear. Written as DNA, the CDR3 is TGTGCCAGCAGCTTAGATGGCCAGGCCACAGATACGCAGTATTTT. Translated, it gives CASSLDGQATDTQYF.